Listed here are 18 T cell receptor beta chains from one sample, sequenced in a study of cytomegalovirus exposure and HLA in healthy donors. A multiplex PCR was run with 60 Vbeta primers and 13 Jbeta primers. Using immunoSEQ multiplex PCR, the repertoire was profiled, and TCRdb retains in-frame clones only, with some absent. The sample lists approximately 27,000 clones, under 70% occurring once. The sequencing sample was made of PBMCs. The receptor set was obtained from a woman between 50 and 59 years old in good health and CMV-seronegative.

The CDR3 nucleotides are TGCGCCAGCAGCTTGGAGGGCGGGGGTGGTCAGCCCCAGCATTTT. Residues: CASSLEGGGGQPQHF. The chain uses TRBV5-1 and TRBJ1-5, with D possibly matching TRBD1 (5 bases). This CDR3 has 15 residues. V dropped 0 bases and J dropped 6 bases, with 13 bases sitting between them. The germline V gene has CDR1 SGHRS and CDR2 YFSETQ.

This clone is a singleton in its sample. The chain links TRBV2 to TRBJ2-5; 8 nucleotides line up with TRBD2. The CDR3 has 14 amino acids. Germline V lookup: CDR1 SNHLY, CDR2 FYNNEI. V trimming: 8 bases; J trimming: 1 base; junction bases outside the gene matches: 6. The CDR3 is CASLPREGQETQYF. The CDR3 region has the DNA TGTGCCAGCCTTCCCCGGGAGGGCCAAGAGACCCAGTACTTC.

The rearrangement joins TRBV14 to TRBJ2-3; TRBD2 is a possible D gene (7 bases). CDR1 and CDR2 from the germline V gene are SGHDN and FVKESK. The CDR3 is 14 residues long. Trimming removed 6 bases at V and 6 bases at J, with 16 bases between. The CDR3 nucleotides read TGTGCCAGCAGGCTTGGGGGGGCGATGGATACGCAGTATTTT. As protein: CASRLGGAMDTQYF.

The sample holds a few counts of this clone. The chain is built from TRBV5-1 and TRBJ1-1, with D possibly TRBD1 on 5 matching bases. This CDR3 comprises 15 residues. Trimming took off 4 bases at V and 9 bases at J, with 22 bases between the two ends. The germline V gene encodes CDR1 SGHRS and CDR2 YFSETQ. CDR3 residues: CASSRPGGSTNQAFF. The DNA for the CDR3 is TGCGCCAGCAGCCGGCCGGGGGGGTCAACTAATCAAGCTTTCTTT.

The table lists this clone with a few counts. This chain uses TRBV5-6 with TRBJ1-6; the match to TRBD1 covers 8 bases. CDR1 and CDR2 (germline): SGHDT, YYEEEE. This CDR3 region has 14 residues. Unmatched junction bases numbered 5, after V lost 4 bases and J lost 8 bases. The DNA for the CDR3 is TGTGCCAGCAGCCTGGACAGGGTGTATTCACCCCTCCACTTT. Translating it yields CASSLDRVYSPLHF.

The V call is TRBV29-1, the J call TRBJ2-5; TRBD2 is a possible D gene (6 bases). The germline V gene encodes CDR1 SQVTM and CDR2 ANQGSEA. Trimming shortened V by 8 bases and J by 2 bases, and 15 bases separated the two germline ends. The CDR3 runs 13 residues. CDR3 sequence: CSLETGVQETQYF. The CDR3 DNA follows: TGCAGCCTCGAAACGGGGGTACAAGAGACCCAGTACTTC.

J is TRBJ1-1 and V is TRBV4-1; D uncertain. Germline lookup yields CDR1 MGHRA and CDR2 YSYEKL. The CDR3 has 16 residues. Trimming took off 4 bases at V and 3 bases at J, with 18 bases between the two ends. CDR3 nucleotides: TGCGCCAGCAGCCCCAAGCAGCCGTCAGGATACACTGAAGCTTTCTTT. Translated: CASSPKQPSGYTEAFF.

This clone was picked up a small number of times. The rearrangement uses TRBV10-1 and TRBJ2-2; D not certain. V was clipped by 2 bases and J by 7 bases, with 14 bases between them. CDR3 size: 15 residues. The germline V gene encodes CDR1 WNHNN and CDR2 SYGVQD (reference sequence). DNA of the CDR3: TGCGCCAGCAGTGAGGAGAGAGGCGGCAACGGGGAGCTGTTTTTT. It is translated as CASSEERGGNGELFF.

This chain links TRBV28 with TRBJ2-3; D is unclear. The CDR3 extends over 11 amino acids. Deletions cut 7 bases from V and 6 bases from J, with 8 bases between. Germline CDR1 reads MDHEN; CDR2 reads SYDVKM. In DNA form, the CDR3 reads TGTGCCAGCACCTCCGGGGATACGCAGTATTTT. It yields the protein CASTSGDTQYF.

Within the sample, this clone is medium-sized. This rearrangement joins TRBV6-5 to TRBJ2-7; 7 bases align to TRBD1. CDR3 length: 13 residues. The V gene end was trimmed by 6 bases and the J gene end by 2 bases; junction bases not matched to a gene: 4. Germline V gene data show CDR1 as MNHEY and CDR2 as SVGAGI. CDR3 region: CASRKQGPYEQYF. CDR3 nucleotide sequence: TGTGCCAGCAGGAAACAGGGGCCCTACGAGCAGTACTTC.

This clone was counted a few times. The rearrangement links TRBV28 to TRBJ1-1; the D gene is possibly TRBD1 (6 bases). This CDR3 contains 12 residues. CDR1 is MDHEN and CDR2 is SYDVKM in the germline V gene. Deletions cut 8 bases from V and 7 bases from J, with 14 bases between. This CDR3 reads CASSGGAGEAFF. The DNA of the CDR3 is TGTGCCAGCTCTGGGGGGGCGGGTGAAGCTTTCTTT.

This sequence joins TRBV29-1 and TRBJ1-2, with D possibly being TRBD1 (5 bases). V was shortened by 3 bases and J by 4 bases, with 6 bases between the two germline ends. This CDR3 comprises 11 residues. Germline loops: CDR1 SQVTM, CDR2 ANQGSEA. The CDR3 sequence is CSVDDSYGYTF. CDR3 nucleotide sequence: TGCAGCGTTGATGACAGCTATGGCTACACCTTC.

The chain recombines TRBV28 with TRBJ1-1, with D possibly matching TRBD1 (6 bases). Trimming took off 5 bases at V and 7 bases at J, with 14 bases between the two ends. The CDR3 length is 13 residues. CDR1 and CDR2 from the germline V gene are MDHEN and SYDVKM. The CDR3 protein is CASSSQGRGEAFF. Written as DNA, the CDR3 is TGTGCCAGCAGTAGCCAGGGGAGAGGTGAAGCTTTCTTT.

The chain joins TRBV5-1 to TRBJ2-7; 14 positions agree with TRBD2. The CDR3 is made up of 17 amino acids. Germline V gene data show CDR1 as SGHRS and CDR2 as YFSETQ. The trim removed 2 bases at V and 2 bases at J, leaving 6 bases unmatched. The CDR3, as DNA: TGCGCCAGCAGCTTCTTTTTGACTAGCGGGGGGGCCTACGAGCAGTACTTC. Protein sequence: CASSFFLTSGGAYEQYF.

The V and J genes are TRBV4-1 and TRBJ1-1; D perhaps matches TRBD1 (6 bases). V was cut by 4 bases and J by 5 bases, with 17 bases left in between. The CDR3 spans 15 residues. Germline CDR1 reads MGHRA; CDR2 reads YSYEKL. Here the CDR3 DNA reads TGCGCCAGCAGCCCTGGTATCGGGGACAAGACTGAAGCTTTCTTT. Amino acids: CASSPGIGDKTEAFF.

This clone was found a few times. The chain has TRBV18 and TRBJ2-3; D is possibly TRBD2 (5 bases). Germline CDR1 is KGHSH and CDR2 is LQKENI. The germline V and J ends were trimmed by 4 bases and 3 bases, with 14 bases remaining between them. The CDR3 runs 15 residues. The CDR3 nucleotides read TGTGCCAGCTCACGGGCAGGAAGCGGAACAGATACGCAGTATTTT. Protein product: CASSRAGSGTDTQYF. The full variable domain, in which reference TRBV18 and TRBJ2-3 provide the parts outside the CDR3, is NAGVMQNPRHLVRRRGQEARLRCSPMKGHSHVYWYRQLPEEGLKFMVYLQKENIIDESGMPKERFSAEFPKEGPSILRIQQVVRGDSAAYFCASSRAGSGTDTQYFGPGTRLTVL.

This chain connects TRBV19 to TRBJ1-2; 8 nucleotides match TRBD1. Germline CDR1 is LNHDA and CDR2 is SQIVND (reference sequence). V lost 3 bases, J lost 8 bases, and 5 bases stayed unmatched. The CDR3 extends over 13 amino acids. The CDR3 sequence: CASSMRDRFGYTF. CDR3 in DNA: TGTGCCAGTAGTATGAGGGACAGGTTCGGCTACACCTTC.

V is TRBV15 and J is TRBJ2-5; D may be TRBD1 (7 bases). Per germline, CDR1 LNHNV and CDR2 YYDKDF (reference sequence). The CDR3 has 15 residues. V shed 8 bases and J shed 4 bases, with 20 bases lying between them. The CDR3 loop reads CATAEISRDRETQYF. The CDR3 DNA is TGTGCCACCGCAGAGATATCGCGGGACAGAGAGACCCAGTACTTC.